This record concerns one T cell receptor beta chain sequence. This sample stems from a study of blood T cell repertoires in COVID-19. Study summary: Researchers got acute and convalescent COVID-19 samples from the United States, Italy and Spain.

Trimming removed 0 bases from V and 2 bases from J; junction bases left unmatched: 4. The CDR3 contains 17 residues. Looked up from germline, CDR1 is SGDLS and CDR2 is YYNGEE. Measured with immunoSEQ multiplex PCR; TCRdb has only the in-frame clones, and not every one. The sample gives 250,000 to 300,000 clones, around nine tenths of which show up once; 2% to 2.5% is in the top ten. Sequencing input: peripheral blood. The receptor was isolated from a man aged 50 to 59 with acute or convalescent COVID-19. The chain joins TRBV9 to TRBJ2-1; 11 positions agree with TRBD2. The CDR3 bases are TGTGCCAGCAGCGTAGGATTAGCGGGGGGGGCCTACAATGAGCAGTTCTTC. It codes for CASSVGLAGGAYNEQFF.